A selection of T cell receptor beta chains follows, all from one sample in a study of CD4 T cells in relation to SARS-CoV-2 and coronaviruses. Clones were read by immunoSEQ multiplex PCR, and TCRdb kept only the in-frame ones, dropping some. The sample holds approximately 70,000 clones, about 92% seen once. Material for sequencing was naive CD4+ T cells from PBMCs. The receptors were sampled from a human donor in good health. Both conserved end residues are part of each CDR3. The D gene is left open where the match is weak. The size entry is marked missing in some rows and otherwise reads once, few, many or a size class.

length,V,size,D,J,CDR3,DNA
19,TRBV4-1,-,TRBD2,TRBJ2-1,CASSPRLAGHISSYNEQFF,TGCGCCAGCAGCCCGAGACTAGCGGGACATATAAGCTCCTACAATGAGCAGTTCTTC
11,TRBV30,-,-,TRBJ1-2,CAWSNRVGYTF,TGTGCCTGGTCTAACAGGGTTGGCTACACCTTC
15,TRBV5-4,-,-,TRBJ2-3,CASSSRQASTDTQYF,TGTGCCAGCAGCTCACGACAGGCTAGCACAGATACGCAGTATTTT
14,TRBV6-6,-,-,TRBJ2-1,CASSYSRSYNEQFF,TGTGCCAGCAGTTACAGCAGGAGCTACAATGAGCAGTTCTTC
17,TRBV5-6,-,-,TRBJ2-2,CASSSGGLGLNTGELFF,TGTGCCAGCAGCTCCGGGGGTCTCGGACTGAACACCGGGGAGCTGTTTTTT
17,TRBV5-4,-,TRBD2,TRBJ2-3,CASSLAEGRGGRDTQYF,TGTGCCAGCAGCTTGGCCGAAGGGCGGGGGGGGCGAGATACGCAGTATTTT
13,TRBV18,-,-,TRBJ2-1,CATSPRLLGEQFF,TGTGCCACCTCCCCTCGACTTCTAGGGGAGCAGTTCTTC
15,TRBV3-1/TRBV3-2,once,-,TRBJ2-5,CASSSLAAGQETQYF,TGTGCCAGCAGCTCCCTTGCGGCCGGCCAAGAGACCCAGTACTTC
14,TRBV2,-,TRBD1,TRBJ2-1,CASRPDRAYNEQFF,TGTGCCAGCAGGCCAGACAGGGCCTACAATGAGCAGTTCTTC
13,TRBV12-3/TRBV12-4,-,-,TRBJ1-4,CASKRGTNEKLFF,TGTGCCAGCAAGAGGGGGACTAATGAAAAACTGTTTTTT
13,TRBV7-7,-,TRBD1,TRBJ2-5,CASSWDRGETQYF,TGTGCCAGCAGTTGGGACAGGGGTGAGACCCAGTACTTC
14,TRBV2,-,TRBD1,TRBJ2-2,CAGGRDRNTGELFF,TGTGCCGGAGGCCGGGACAGGAACACCGGGGAGCTGTTTTTT
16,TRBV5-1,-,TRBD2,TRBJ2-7,CASSFGLAGRLDEQYF,TGCGCCAGCAGCTTCGGACTAGCGGGAAGGTTAGACGAGCAGTACTTC
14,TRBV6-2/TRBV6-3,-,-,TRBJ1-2,CASSPLDRSYGYTF,TGTGCCAGCAGTCCGCTCGACAGATCCTATGGCTACACCTTC
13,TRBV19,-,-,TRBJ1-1,CASSVGANTEAFF,TGTGCCAGTAGTGTGGGCGCGAACACTGAAGCTTTCTTT
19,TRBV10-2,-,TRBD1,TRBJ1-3,CASSDRTGTIDNSGNTIYF,TGCGCCAGCAGCGACAGGACAGGGACCATCGATAACTCTGGAAACACCATATATTTT
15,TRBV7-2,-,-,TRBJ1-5,CASSLRGTTDQPQHF,TGTGCCAGCAGCTTACGTGGGACAACCGATCAGCCCCAGCATTTT
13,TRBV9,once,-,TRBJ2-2,CASSPITPGELFF,TGTGCCAGCAGCCCTATTACTCCCGGGGAGCTGTTTTTT
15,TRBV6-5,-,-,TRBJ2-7,CASSYPSADPYEQYF,TGTGCCAGCAGTTACCCGTCAGCGGATCCATACGAGCAGTACTTC
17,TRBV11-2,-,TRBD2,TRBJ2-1,CASSLGLAGGSYNEQFF,TGTGCCAGCAGCTTAGGGCTAGCGGGGGGCTCCTACAATGAGCAGTTCTTC
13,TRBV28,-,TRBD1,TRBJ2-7,CASSFVDRGEQYF,TGTGCCAGCAGTTTCGTGGACAGGGGCGAGCAGTACTTC
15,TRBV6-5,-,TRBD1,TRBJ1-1,CASARDSVMNTEAFF,TGTGCCAGCGCCAGGGACAGTGTTATGAACACTGAAGCTTTCTTT
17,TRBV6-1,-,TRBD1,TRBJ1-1,CASSEVWSGTGGDEAFF,TGTGCCAGCAGTGAAGTTTGGAGCGGGACAGGGGGTGATGAAGCTTTCTTT
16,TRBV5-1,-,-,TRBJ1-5,CASSAYPGQPNQPQHF,TGCGCCAGCAGCGCATACCCGGGACAACCTAATCAGCCCCAGCATTTT
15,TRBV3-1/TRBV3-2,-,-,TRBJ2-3,CASSQPGRGTDTQYF,TGTGCCAGCAGCCAACCGGGACGGGGCACAGATACGCAGTATTTT
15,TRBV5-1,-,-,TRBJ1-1,CASSLQGSLNTEAFF,TGCGCCAGCAGCTTGCAGGGGTCTTTGAACACTGAAGCTTTCTTT
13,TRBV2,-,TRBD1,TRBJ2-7,CASPTGAGNEQYF,TGTGCCAGCCCGACAGGGGCTGGAAACGAGCAGTACTTC